Included here is one TCR beta chain sequence, with context. The data are from a study of blood T cell repertoires in COVID-19. In the study overall: Sites in the United States, Italy and Spain provided acute and convalescent COVID-19 samples. T cells, B-cell-depleted T cells, or PBMCs provided the cDNA or gDNA that served as material.

J gave up 6 bases and V 1 base, and 14 bases lay outside the gene matches. The CDR3 spans 19 residues. The germline CDR1 and CDR2 sequences are MNHEY and SVGEGT. Under the authors' procedure: Scientists estimated how many nucleated cells there were by amplifying reference gene primers. Some clones are missing from TCRdb's copy, which holds only in-frame ones; the method was immunoSEQ multiplex PCR. The V and J calls and clone size are taken from that table; D and trimming were inferred from the DNA. The table lists roughly 320,000 clones, roughly 85% of them singletons, with more than 6% in the top ten.

The sample was peripheral blood. This clonotype was obtained from a human donor in a cohort sampled during active COVID-19. The chain joins TRBV6-2 or TRBV6-3 to TRBJ2-1; 11 nucleotides match TRBD2. As DNA, the CDR3 is TGTGCCAGCAGTTACTACCGTAGCGGGGGGGCCTTGGCGCGCAATGAGCAGTTCTTC. Translated, it gives CASSYYRSGGALARNEQFF.